The present T cell receptor (beta chain) was sequenced within a study of beta chain features in type 1 diabetes. Whole-study findings and limits: TCRB CDR3s were moderately but significantly shorter in Type 1 diabetes patients in all four CD4+ subsets.

Germline loops: CDR1 DFQATT, CDR2 SNEGSKA (reference sequence). V dropped 1 base and J dropped 5 bases, with 6 bases sitting between them. The CDR3 is made up of 11 amino acids. The isolated RNA, all of it, was reverse transcribed, so expressed TCRB transcripts were what got sequenced. The assay was immunoSEQ multiplex PCR, and TCRdb's table has in-frame clones only and misses some. The sample has 680,000 or so clones, roughly 13% seen once. Comment on this clone: Its antigen is as yet unknown.

The chain combines TRBV20-1 with TRBJ2-7; D ambiguous. The sequence derives from a man between 18 and 29 years old with type 1 diabetes. The specimen sequenced was naive CD4+ T cells from blood. DNA for the CDR3: TGCAGTGCTAGAGTTCCCAACGAGCAGTACTTC. Translated, it gives CSARVPNEQYF.